Following are 32 T cell receptor beta chains from one sample sequenced in a study of blood T cell repertoires in COVID-19. Sequencing used immunoSEQ multiplex PCR; TCRdb keeps in-frame clones, though not all of them. The table includes some 150,000 clones, more than 70% detected once. The sample taken for sequencing was peripheral blood. All receptors derive from a human donor in a cohort sampled during active COVID-19.

This chain links TRBV5-5 with TRBJ2-7; 10 positions match TRBD1. Germline CDR1 is SGHKS and CDR2 is YYEKEE (reference sequence). The CDR3 spans 16 residues. With 3 bases clipped from V and 7 bases from J, the junction kept 13 bases outside the gene matches. The DNA of the CDR3 is TGTGCCAGCAGCTCCCACCCTCGGGACAGGGGAGAGGAGCAGTACTTC. Translating gives CASSSHPRDRGEEQYF.

The J gene is TRBJ2-2, the V gene TRBV28; D possibly corresponds to TRBD1 (5 bases). The germline V gene has CDR1 MDHEN and CDR2 SYDVKM. Between the trimmed V and J ends, which lost 9 bases and 2 bases, there was a span of 7 bases. This CDR3 has 12 amino acids. CDR3 in DNA: TGTGCCAGTTGGGGCAACACCGGGGAGCTGTTTTTT. Translated, it gives CASWGNTGELFF. Drawing the rest from reference TRBV28 and TRBJ2-2, the complete variable domain is DVKVTQSSRYLVKRTGEKVFLECVQDMDHENMFWYRQDPGLGLRLIYFSYDVKMKEKGDIPEGYSVSREKKERFSLILESASTNQTSMYLCASWGNTGELFFGEGSRLTVL.

The V gene is TRBV7-3, the J gene TRBJ2-7; the match to TRBD2 covers 10 bases. Trimming removed 4 bases from V and 0 bases from J; junction bases left unmatched: 6. Germline CDR1 reads SGHTA; CDR2 reads FQGTGA. The length of the CDR3 is 16 residues. CDR3 in DNA: TGTGCCAGCAGCTCCCGACTAGCGGGCTTCTCCTACGAGCAGTACTTC. Its protein product is CASSSRLAGFSYEQYF.

The chain combines TRBV29-1 with TRBJ2-2, with TRBD1 as a possible D gene (6 bases). Deletions cut 6 bases from V and 11 bases from J, with 22 bases between. Per the germline V gene, CDR1 is SQVTM and CDR2 is ANQGSEA. This CDR3 contains 14 residues. The CDR3 here is CSVDLSWGQQELFF. The CDR3 nucleotides read TGCAGCGTCGATCTTTCCTGGGGACAACAAGAGCTGTTTTTT.

The chain has TRBV21-1 and TRBJ1-5; the table gives TRBD1 as D, unverified against the DNA. TRBV21-1 is noted as a pseudogene. The CDR3 is made up of 15 amino acids. The CDR3 DNA sequence: TGTGCCAGCAGCAAAAGAGCAGGGCGCAATCAGCCCCAGCATTTT. The encoded protein is CASSKRAGRNQPQHF.

CDR3 protein: CASRPGLAGTDTQYF. CDR3 coding DNA: TGTGCCAGCAGGCCCGGACTTGCCGGGACAGATACGCAGTATTTT. The chain employs TRBV6-5 and TRBJ2-3; tentatively, D is TRBD2 (5 bases). V lost 6 bases and J 3 bases, leaving 16 bases between the germline ends. There are 15 residues in the CDR3. The V gene's germline CDR1 is MNHEY and CDR2 SVGAGI.

The chain links TRBV7-9 to TRBJ1-3; D perhaps matches TRBD1 (5 bases). V lost 2 bases to trimming and J lost 3 bases, with 14 bases between them. CDR1 and CDR2 (germline): SEHNR, FQNEAQ (reference sequence). The length of the CDR3 is 16 residues. The CDR3 DNA sequence: TGTGCCAGCAGCTTATCTCTAGGGGCGAGTGGAAACACCATATATTTT. The encoded protein is CASSLSLGASGNTIYF.

A remark on this clone: At one end the junction does not follow the germline gene, possibly because of a read error. This chain links TRBV6-2 or TRBV6-3 with TRBJ1-2, with 8 bases lining up with TRBD1. CDR1 is MNHEY, CDR2 SVGEGT, per germline. The CDR3 is made up of 14 amino acids. The CDR3 reads CVSSYGRGRDGYTF. The CDR3 nucleotides read TGTGTCAGCAGTTATGGCAGGGGGCGAGATGGCTACACCTTC.

V usage is TRBV7-9 and J usage is TRBJ2-7, with 16 bases identical to TRBD2. The V gene's germline CDR1 is SEHNR and CDR2 FQNEAQ (reference sequence). V shed 4 bases, J shed 5 bases, and the junction held 5 bases outside the gene matches. This CDR3 contains 16 residues. The CDR3 loop reads CASSSGLAGGKDEQYF. In nucleotides, the CDR3 is TGTGCCAGCAGCTCGGGACTAGCGGGAGGGAAGGACGAGCAGTACTTC.

This clone was observed once. The rearrangement links TRBV6-5 to TRBJ1-6, with 8 nucleotides matching TRBD1. This CDR3 contains 15 residues. V lost 10 bases, J lost 9 bases, and 14 bases stayed unmatched. The germline gives CDR1 MNHEY, CDR2 SVGAGI. CDR3 nucleotide sequence: TGTGCCATCCAACCTAGACAGGGGTTGGCTTCACCCCTCCACTTT. Its protein is CAIQPRQGLASPLHF.

The rearrangement uses TRBV28 and TRBJ1-4; 10 bases match TRBD1. Germline CDR1 reads MDHEN; CDR2 reads SYDVKM. The CDR3 sequence is 21 residues long. J lost 4 bases, V lost 1 base, and 18 bases had no gene match. In DNA form, the CDR3 reads TGTGCCAGCAGTTTATCCATTGGGATAGGGGACAGGGGAGTTATTAATGAAAAACTGTTTTTT. Its translation is CASSLSIGIGDRGVINEKLFF.

J is TRBJ2-7 and V is TRBV7-2; D possibly corresponds to TRBD1 (6 bases). Trimming took off 0 bases at V and 5 bases at J, with 14 bases between the two ends. The CDR3 is 15 amino acids. CDR1 SGHTA and CDR2 FQGNSA come from the germline V gene. Here the CDR3 reads CASSLAYRAGNEQYF. CDR3 sequence (DNA): TGTGCCAGCAGCTTAGCTTACAGGGCAGGTAACGAGCAGTACTTC. Using reference TRBV7-2 and TRBJ2-7 for the parts outside the CDR3, the full variable domain is GAGVSQSPSNKVTEKGKDVELRCDPISGHTALYWYRQSLGQGLEFLIYFQGNSAPDKSGLPSDRFSAERTGGSVSTLTIQRTQQEDSAVYLCASSLAYRAGNEQYFGPGTRLTVT.

DNA for the CDR3: TGCGCCAGCAGCTTGGGGCCGGACAGCACCTACGAGCAGTACTTC. Amino acid sequence: CASSLGPDSTYEQYF. V and J are TRBV5-1 and TRBJ2-7, with a tentative D call TRBD1 (6 bases). Per germline, CDR1 SGHRS and CDR2 YFSETQ. V shed 0 bases and J shed 2 bases, with 12 bases lying between them. This CDR3 has 15 residues.

This chain links TRBV18 with TRBJ2-5; TRBD1 matches 7 bases. The CDR3 runs 15 residues. Germline V gene sequence: CDR1 KGHSH, CDR2 LQKENI. V lost 2 bases, J lost 3 bases, and 6 bases stayed unmatched. The chain's CDR3 is CASSPTRDREETQYF. CDR3 nucleotides: TGTGCCAGCTCACCAACCCGGGACAGAGAAGAGACCCAGTACTTC.

This sequence joins TRBV18 and TRBJ2-5; D perhaps matches TRBD1 (6 bases). The CDR3 contains 15 residues. The V end was cut by 3 bases, the J end by 4 bases, with 15 bases between. Germline V gene lookup returns CDR1 KGHSH and CDR2 LQKENI. CDR3 DNA sequence: TGTGCCAGCTCACCTCCTGGACAGCTTCGAGAGACCCAGTACTTC. It translates to CASSPPGQLRETQYF.

This chain joins TRBV4-2 and TRBJ2-3; 13 nucleotides line up with TRBD2. CDR3 size: 17 residues. After removal of 1 base from V and 4 bases from J, the junction contained 5 bases not matched to a gene. CDR1 is LGHNA and CDR2 is YNFKEQ in the germline V gene. CDR3 sequence (DNA): TGTGCCAGCAGCCAAGTCACTAGCGGGGGGGCTGCAGATACGCAGTATTTT. The encoded protein is CASSQVTSGGAADTQYF.

This clone has a handful of counts. The chain joins TRBV5-1 to TRBJ2-1; perhaps TRBD2 as D (7 bases). Germline V gives CDR1 SGHRS, CDR2 YFSETQ. V lost 4 bases and J lost 1, with 9 bases in between. This CDR3 is built from 14 residues. The CDR3 protein is CASSRGASYNEQFF. In DNA, the CDR3 is TGCGCCAGCAGCCGGGGGGCATCCTACAATGAGCAGTTCTTC. The full variable domain, completed using reference TRBV5-1 and TRBJ2-1, is KAGVTQTPRYLIKTRGQQVTLSCSPISGHRSVSWYQQTPGQGLQFLFEYFSETQRNKGNFPGRFSGRQFSNSRSEMNVSTLELGDSALYLCASSRGASYNEQFFGPGTRLTVL.

This clone was seen a single time. The chain has TRBV10-3 and TRBJ2-7, with TRBD1 matching 7 bases. Unmatched junction bases numbered 10, after V lost 3 bases and J lost 5 bases. From germline, CDR1 is ENHRY and CDR2 SYGVKD. CDR3 length: 15 residues. In DNA form, the CDR3 reads TGTGCCATCAGTGAAGGGGGCGGAGGCTCTGACGAGCAGTACTTC. It codes for CAISEGGGGSDEQYF.

This chain's CDR3 is CAWGPGSNEKLFF. The CDR3 coding sequence is TGTGCCTGGGGGCCGGGGTCTAATGAAAAACTGTTTTTT. The genes are TRBV30 and TRBJ1-4; D ambiguous. The V gene's germline CDR1 is GTSNPN and CDR2 SVGIG (reference sequence). The CDR3 covers 13 residues. V was trimmed by 5 bases and J by 3 bases, leaving 10 bases between them.

The V call is TRBV28, the J call TRBJ2-7; possible D gene TRBD1, 7 bases. In germline, CDR1 is MDHEN, CDR2 SYDVKM. CDR3 size: 15 residues. V lost 6 bases and J lost 3, with 18 bases in between. The CDR3 nucleotides read TGTGCCAGCAGGGGGGGACAGTTAGATTACTACGAGCAGTACTTC. This translates into CASRGGQLDYYEQYF.

This chain connects TRBV27 to TRBJ1-3; D is uncertain. CDR3 length equals 15 residues. V lost 5 bases and J lost 3, with 14 bases in between. In germline, CDR1 is MNHEY, CDR2 SMNVEV (reference sequence). In nucleotides, the CDR3 is TGTGCCAGCAGTGCCGAGGGTACGGGTGGAAACACCATATATTTT. It yields the protein CASSAEGTGGNTIYF.

The chain combines TRBV27 with TRBJ2-2, with 7 positions matching TRBD2. V lost 3 bases and J lost 3; bases outside the gene matches: 4. Germline values: CDR1 MNHEY, CDR2 SMNVEV (reference sequence). This CDR3 comprises 15 residues. The CDR3 DNA follows: TGTGCCAGCAGTTTTGCGGGAGCGGACACCGGGGAGCTGTTTTTT. Amino acids: CASSFAGADTGELFF.

The chain couples TRBV2 to TRBJ2-7; TRBD2 is a possible D gene (7 bases). Per germline, CDR1 SNHLY and CDR2 FYNNEI. V lost 6 bases to trimming and J lost 4 bases, with 22 bases between them. The CDR3 runs 16 residues. CDR3 in amino acids: CASSPGARGHTYEQYF. The CDR3 bases are TGTGCCAGCAGCCCCGGGGCGCGGGGGCATACATACGAGCAGTACTTC. Based on the CDR3 plus reference TRBV2 and TRBJ2-7, the full variable domain is EPEVTQTPSHQVTQMGQEVILRCVPISNHLYFYWYRQILGQKVEFLVSFYNNEISEKSEIFDDQFSVERPDGSNFTLKIRSTKLEDSAMYFCASSPGARGHTYEQYFGPGTRLTVT.

The chain combines TRBV20-1 with TRBJ2-7; D ambiguous. V was trimmed by 3 bases and J by 0 bases, leaving 12 bases between them. The CDR3 totals 14 residues. Germline V CDR1 and CDR2: DFQATT, SNEGSKA (reference sequence). The CDR3, as DNA: TGCAGTGCTAGTACACCTACGGGCTCCTACGAGCAGTACTTC. It translates to CSASTPTGSYEQYF.

This sequence joins TRBV11-2 and TRBJ2-2; D might be TRBD2 (5 bases). This CDR3 comprises 17 residues. Germline V gene lookup returns CDR1 SGHAT and CDR2 FQNNGV. V lost 0 bases and J 3 bases, leaving 14 bases between the germline ends. This chain's CDR3 is CASSLDYGQDYTGELFF. In nucleotides, the CDR3 is TGTGCCAGCAGCTTAGACTATGGGCAGGACTACACCGGGGAGCTGTTTTTT.

Details on this clone: One end of the junction does not line up with germline, which may come from a read error. Other DNA sequences in the same sample also yield this CDR3. This chain connects TRBV7-9 to TRBJ2-5, with D possibly being TRBD2 (5 bases). The CDR3 covers 15 residues. Germline CDR1 SEHNR, CDR2 FQNEAQ (reference sequence). CDR3 in DNA: TGTGCCAGCAGTTTAGCGATCGGGGACCAAGAGACCCAGTACTTC. Amino acids: CASSLAIGDQETQYF. The variable domain in full, completed from reference TRBV7-9 and TRBJ2-5, reads DTGVSQNPRHKITKRGQNVTFRCDPISEHNRLYWYRQTLGQGPEFLTYFQNEAQLEKSRLLSDRFSAERPKGSFSTLEIQRTEQGDSAMYLCASSLAIGDQETQYFGPGTRLLVL.

V gene TRBV28 combines with J gene TRBJ2-5; tentative D call: TRBD1 (5 bases). This CDR3 contains 16 residues. V was shortened by 2 bases and J by 0 bases, with 13 bases between the two germline ends. CDR1 and CDR2 (germline): MDHEN, SYDVKM. CDR3 DNA: TGTGCCAGCAGTTTAGTCAGGGCTCTGTACCAAGAGACCCAGTACTTC. As protein: CASSLVRALYQETQYF.

V gene TRBV2 combines with J gene TRBJ1-4, with 10 bases matching TRBD1. This CDR3 is built from 14 residues. CDR1 and CDR2 from the germline V gene are SNHLY and FYNNEI. V was pared by 4 bases and J by 6 bases, with 2 bases of the junction left unmatched. This CDR3 is CASSATGGYEKLFF. The CDR3 nucleotides read TGTGCCAGCAGTGCGACAGGGGGCTATGAAAAACTGTTTTTT.

The chain couples TRBV18 to TRBJ2-3; TRBD2 matches 9 bases. The trim removed 6 bases at V and 5 bases at J, leaving 9 bases unmatched. The CDR3 is 15 residues long. Germline loops: CDR1 KGHSH, CDR2 LQKENI. CDR3 in DNA: TGTGCCAGCTCGGAGCGGGGGGCGAGGAAAGATACGCAGTATTTT. Its protein is CASSERGARKDTQYF. Drawing the rest from reference TRBV18 and TRBJ2-3, the complete variable domain is NAGVMQNPRHLVRRRGQEARLRCSPMKGHSHVYWYRQLPEEGLKFMVYLQKENIIDESGMPKERFSAEFPKEGPSILRIQQVVRGDSAAYFCASSERGARKDTQYFGPGTRLTVL.

V gene TRBV6-6 combines with J gene TRBJ2-1; 10 bases match TRBD1. With 5 bases clipped from V and 2 bases from J, the junction kept 3 bases outside the gene matches. Germline V lookup: CDR1 MNHNY, CDR2 SVGAGI (reference sequence). This CDR3 is 15 amino acids long. The CDR3 spells CASSRDRGPYNEQFF. The CDR3 DNA follows: TGTGCCAGCAGTCGGGACAGGGGTCCCTACAATGAGCAGTTCTTC.

V usage is TRBV12-5 and J usage is TRBJ2-3; 16 nucleotides align to TRBD2. The V and J ends lost 5 bases and 5 bases, in that order; junction bases with no gene match: 7. This CDR3 has 17 residues. From germline, CDR1 is LGHNT and CDR2 FRNRAP. The CDR3 DNA reads as TGTGCTAGTGGTCCGGGACTAGCGGGGGGGCAAGGAGATACGCAGTATTTT. This encodes CASGPGLAGGQGDTQYF.

The V and J genes are TRBV9 and TRBJ2-5; TRBD1 is a possible D gene (6 bases). The CDR3 has 15 residues. From germline, CDR1 is SGDLS and CDR2 YYNGEE. Trimming shortened V by 3 bases and J by 5 bases, and 17 bases separated the two germline ends. CDR3: CASSATGSGRETQYF. CDR3 sequence (DNA): TGTGCCAGCAGCGCCACAGGGAGTGGTAGGGAGACCCAGTACTTC.